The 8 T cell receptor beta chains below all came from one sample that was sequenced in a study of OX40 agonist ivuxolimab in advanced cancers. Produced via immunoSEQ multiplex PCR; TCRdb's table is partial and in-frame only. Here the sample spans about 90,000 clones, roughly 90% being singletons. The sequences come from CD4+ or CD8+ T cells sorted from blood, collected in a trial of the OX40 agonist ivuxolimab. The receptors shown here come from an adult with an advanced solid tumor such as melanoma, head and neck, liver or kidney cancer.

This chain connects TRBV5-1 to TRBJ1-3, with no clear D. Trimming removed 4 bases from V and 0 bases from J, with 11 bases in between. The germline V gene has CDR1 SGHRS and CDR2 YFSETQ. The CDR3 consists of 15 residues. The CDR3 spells CASSNREASGNTIYF. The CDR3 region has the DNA TGCGCCAGCAGCAACCGGGAGGCCTCTGGAAACACCATATATTTT. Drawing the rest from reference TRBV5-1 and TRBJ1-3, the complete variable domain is KAGVTQTPRYLIKTRGQQVTLSCSPISGHRSVSWYQQTPGQGLQFLFEYFSETQRNKGNFPGRFSGRQFSNSRSEMNVSTLELGDSALYLCASSNREASGNTIYFGEGSWLTVV.

CDR3 coding DNA: TGCGCCAGCAGCTCCCTGGAGGTAGCGGGAGTCTACGAGCAGTACTTC. Its translation is CASSSLEVAGVYEQYF. V usage is TRBV5-1 and J usage is TRBJ2-7; 9 bases are shared with TRBD2. Germline assignment: CDR1 SGHRS and CDR2 YFSETQ. J was trimmed by 3 bases and V by 3 bases; bases with no gene match: 10. This CDR3 has 16 amino acids.

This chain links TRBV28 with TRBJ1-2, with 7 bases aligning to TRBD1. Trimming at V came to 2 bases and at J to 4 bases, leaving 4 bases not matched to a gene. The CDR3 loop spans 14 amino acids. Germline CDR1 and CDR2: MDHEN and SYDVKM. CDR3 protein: CASSLTGTAYGYTF. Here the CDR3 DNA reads TGTGCCAGCAGTTTAACCGGGACAGCCTATGGCTACACCTTC.

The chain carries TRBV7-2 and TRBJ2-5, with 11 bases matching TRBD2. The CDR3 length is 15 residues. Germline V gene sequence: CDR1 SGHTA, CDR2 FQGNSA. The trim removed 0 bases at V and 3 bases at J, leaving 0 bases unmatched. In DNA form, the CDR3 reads TGTGCCAGCAGCTTAGCGGGACTAGCGGAAGAGACCCAGTACTTC. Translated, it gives CASSLAGLAEETQYF.

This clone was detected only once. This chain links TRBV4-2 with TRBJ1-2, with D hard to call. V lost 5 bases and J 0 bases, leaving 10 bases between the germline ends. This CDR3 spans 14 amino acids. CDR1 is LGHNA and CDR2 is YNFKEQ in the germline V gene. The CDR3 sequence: CASSDRATNYGYTF. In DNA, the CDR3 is TGTGCCAGCAGCGATAGGGCTACTAACTATGGCTACACCTTC.

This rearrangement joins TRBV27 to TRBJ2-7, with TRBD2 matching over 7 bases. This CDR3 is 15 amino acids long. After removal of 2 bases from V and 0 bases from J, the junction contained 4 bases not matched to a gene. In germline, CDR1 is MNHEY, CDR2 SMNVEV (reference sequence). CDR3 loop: CASSLTGTISYEQYF. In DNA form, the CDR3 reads TGTGCCAGCAGTTTAACCGGGACTATCTCCTACGAGCAGTACTTC.

CDR3 nucleotide sequence: TGTGCCAGCAGCGCGACTAGTAGGGGGGCCAACGTCCTGACTTTC. Protein: CASSATSRGANVLTF. The rearrangement links TRBV5-4 to TRBJ2-6, with D possibly matching TRBD2 (6 bases). V was clipped by 4 bases and J by 4 bases, with 12 bases between them. CDR3 length equals 15 residues. Germline values: CDR1 SGHNT, CDR2 YYREEE (reference sequence).

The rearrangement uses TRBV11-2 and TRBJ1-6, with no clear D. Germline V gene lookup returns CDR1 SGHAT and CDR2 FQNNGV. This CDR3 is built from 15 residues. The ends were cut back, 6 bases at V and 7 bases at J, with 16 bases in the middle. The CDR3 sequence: CASSHDRNPNSPLHF. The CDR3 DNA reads TGTGCCAGCAGTCACGATAGAAACCCAAATTCACCCCTCCACTTT.